The 25 T cell receptor beta chains reported below all come from one sample, sequenced in a study of cytomegalovirus exposure and HLA in healthy donors. Assay used: immunoSEQ multiplex PCR; TCRdb lists only in-frame clones, some missing. The repertoire includes around 93,000 clones, 85% of them detected once, and approximately 20% sits in the top ten. Source material: PBMCs. These receptor sequences come from a man younger than 35 in good health and CMV-seropositive.

The J gene is TRBJ2-1, the V gene TRBV7-8; 8 bases line up with TRBD1. The CDR3 is 13 amino acids. The germline V gene encodes CDR1 SGHVS and CDR2 FQNEAQ. The junction had 12 bases not matched to a gene; V was cut back by 11 bases and J by 9 bases. This CDR3 is CAGGKDRVSEQFF. DNA of the CDR3: TGTGCCGGAGGAAAGGACAGGGTGAGTGAGCAGTTCTTC.

The chain couples TRBV6-5 to TRBJ1-5, with 10 bases that match TRBD1. Germline V gives CDR1 MNHEY, CDR2 SVGAGI. CDR3 length: 14 residues. Trimming took 4 bases from V and 6 from J; bases not matched to a gene: 3. The CDR3 region has the DNA TGTGCCAGCAGTTCGACAGGGGGCGGTCAGCCCCAGCATTTT. Its translation: CASSSTGGGQPQHF.

The chain uses TRBV7-3 and TRBJ2-1; TRBD2 might be the D (5 bases). This CDR3 region has 14 residues. V gave up 5 bases and J gave up 5 bases, with 13 bases separating them. CDR1 and CDR2 (germline): SGHTA, FQGTGA. The DNA of the CDR3 is TGTGCCAGCAGCCGGGGAGCCGACGACAATGAGCAGTTCTTC. Amino acids: CASSRGADDNEQFF.

This chain's CDR3 is CASSEWSGGNYEQYV. The CDR3 nucleotides are TGTGCCAGCAGTGAATGGAGCGGGGGCAACTACGAGCAGTACGTC. V gene TRBV6-1 combines with J gene TRBJ2-7; 8 bases match TRBD2. V shed 2 bases and J 3 bases; nucleotides not matched to a gene: 6. The CDR3 sequence is 15 residues long. Germline CDR1 reads MNHNS; CDR2 reads SASEGT.

The chain joins TRBV19 to TRBJ2-1; 8 bases are shared with TRBD1. Trimming cost V 8 bases and J 5 bases; bases outside gene matches: 11. The CDR3 spans 15 residues. In germline, CDR1 is LNHDA, CDR2 SQIVND (reference sequence). CDR3 region: CASSARQGLNNEQFF. The CDR3 nucleotides read TGTGCCAGTTCGGCTCGACAGGGGCTAAACAATGAGCAGTTCTTC.

CDR3 loop: CATSRDRAETQYF. The CDR3 bases are TGTGCCACCAGCCGGGACAGGGCGGAGACCCAGTACTTC. The V call is TRBV15, the J call TRBJ2-5; 9 bases align to TRBD1. V trimming: 5 bases; J trimming: 5 bases; junction bases outside the gene matches: 3. CDR1 is LNHNV and CDR2 is YYDKDF in the germline V gene (reference sequence). CDR3 size: 13 residues.

The chain couples TRBV10-1 to TRBJ2-2; possible D gene TRBD2, 6 bases. V lost 2 bases to trimming and J lost 4 bases, with 14 bases between them. Germline CDR1 WNHNN, CDR2 SYGVQD (reference sequence). The CDR3 is 16 residues long. The CDR3 region is CASSEGTRLSTGELFF. Written as DNA, the CDR3 is TGCGCCAGCAGTGAGGGGACTCGACTTTCCACCGGGGAGCTGTTTTTT.

The chain uses TRBV2 and TRBJ2-7, with no clear D. The germline V gene has CDR1 SNHLY and CDR2 FYNNEI. The CDR3 is made up of 12 amino acids. The ends were cut back, 7 bases at V and 3 bases at J, with 10 bases in the middle. This CDR3 is CASNNELYEQYF. DNA for the CDR3: TGTGCCAGCAATAACGAACTCTACGAGCAGTACTTC. Filled out from reference TRBV2 and TRBJ2-7, the complete variable domain reads EPEVTQTPSHQVTQMGQEVILRCVPISNHLYFYWYRQILGQKVEFLVSFYNNEISEKSEIFDDQFSVERPDGSNFTLKIRSTKLEDSAMYFCASNNELYEQYFGPGTRLTVT.

In regard to this clone: A much larger clone lies one base from this, so it may be a read error. At the DNA level, this CDR3 is encoded by other sequences in the same sample as well. V gene TRBV7-6 combines with J gene TRBJ2-1, with D tentatively TRBD2 (5 bases). Between the trimmed V and J ends, which lost 0 bases and 13 bases, there was a span of 13 bases. Germline-derived CDR1 and CDR2 are SGHVS and FNYEAQ. The CDR3 covers 13 residues. CDR3 nucleotides: TGTGCCAGCAGCTTAGCGGGGAGCGGTGAACAGTTCTTC. Translating it yields CASSLAGSGEQFF.

The CDR3 region is CAISIGDRGLTDTQYF. The CDR3 nucleotides read TGTGCCATCAGTATCGGGGACAGGGGGCTCACAGATACGCAGTATTTT. The V gene is TRBV10-3, the J gene TRBJ2-3; 12 bases fit TRBD1. Unmatched junction bases numbered 5, after V lost 5 bases and J lost 2 bases. The CDR3 consists of 16 residues. Per germline, CDR1 ENHRY and CDR2 SYGVKD.

This clone was seen only once. The chain combines TRBV5-1 with TRBJ1-1; the match to TRBD1 covers 8 bases. Trimming took 1 base from V and 4 from J; bases not matched to a gene: 3. The CDR3 is 14 residues long. In germline, CDR1 is SGHRS, CDR2 YFSETQ. Here the CDR3 DNA reads TGCGCCAGCAGCTTGACAGGGGGTCGCACTGAAGCTTTCTTT. It codes for CASSLTGGRTEAFF.

The chain joins TRBV28 to TRBJ1-1, with D maybe TRBD1 (5 bases). The V gene's germline CDR1 is MDHEN and CDR2 SYDVKM. V was shortened by 2 bases and J by 6 bases, with 13 bases between the two germline ends. The CDR3 is 14 amino acids. The CDR3 spells CASSLGGVRAEAFF. The CDR3 DNA sequence: TGTGCCAGCAGTTTAGGAGGGGTTCGCGCTGAAGCTTTCTTT.

This chain joins TRBV7-3 and TRBJ2-2; TRBD2 matches 10 bases. V lost 3 bases and J lost 3; bases outside the gene matches: 4. This CDR3 contains 16 residues. Germline V CDR1 and CDR2: SGHTA, FQGTGA. CDR3: CASSLGLAGDTGELFF. DNA of the CDR3: TGTGCCAGCAGCTTGGGGCTAGCGGGAGACACCGGGGAGCTGTTTTTT.

J is TRBJ2-1 and V is TRBV6-1, with 13 bases matching TRBD2. The ends lost 2 bases at V and 3 bases at J; junction bases unmatched: 7. Germline CDR1 MNHNS, CDR2 SASEGT. The CDR3 covers 18 residues. CDR3 DNA sequence: TGTGCCAGCAGTGAACCAGGACTAGCGGGAGTTTTCTACAATGAGCAGTTCTTC. Translating gives CASSEPGLAGVFYNEQFF.

The rearrangement uses TRBV12-1 and TRBJ1-1. TRBV12-1 is tagged as a pseudogene. This CDR3 comprises 15 residues. CDR3 nucleotides: TGTGCCAGCAGCGTATGGACGGGAGTGAACACTGAAGCTTTCTTT. This translates into CASSVWTGVNTEAFF.

The gene calls are TRBV28 and TRBJ1-1; D possibly corresponds to TRBD1 (5 bases). Trimming removed 6 bases from V and 4 bases from J, with 15 bases in between. Germline lookup yields CDR1 MDHEN and CDR2 SYDVKM. This CDR3 has 14 residues. The CDR3 region is CASSIHQGSTEAFF. In nucleotides, the CDR3 is TGTGCCAGCAGCATCCACCAGGGTAGCACTGAAGCTTTCTTT. The whole variable domain, filled in from reference TRBV28 and TRBJ1-1, reads DVKVTQSSRYLVKRTGEKVFLECVQDMDHENMFWYRQDPGLGLRLIYFSYDVKMKEKGDIPEGYSVSREKKERFSLILESASTNQTSMYLCASSIHQGSTEAFFGQGTRLTVV.

The chain joins TRBV6-4 to TRBJ1-5; 7 bases are a match to TRBD1. Germline V gene sequence: CDR1 MRHNA, CDR2 SNTAGT. Losses at the gene ends were 5 bases for V and 9 bases for J; bases not matched to a gene: 10. The CDR3 is 14 amino acids. The CDR3 nucleotides are TGTGCCAGCAGTCTCACAGGGGAAGAGGGGCCCCAGCATTTT. Translation: CASSLTGEEGPQHF.

V gene TRBV12-5 combines with J gene TRBJ1-5; tentative D call: TRBD1 (5 bases). The CDR3 loop spans 15 amino acids. From germline, CDR1 is LGHNT and CDR2 FRNRAP. Trimming removed 7 bases at V and 1 base at J, with 14 bases between. In nucleotides, the CDR3 is TGTGCTAGTGCCCTCCAGGGTGTAAGCAATCAGCCCCAGCATTTT. As protein: CASALQGVSNQPQHF.

The genes are TRBV10-2 and TRBJ2-3, with 8 bases that match TRBD2. CDR1 is WSHSY, CDR2 SAAADI, per germline. The CDR3 is 14 residues long. V gave up 4 bases and J gave up 2 bases; unmatched junction bases: 2. In DNA, the CDR3 is TGCGCCAGCAGTGTTAGCGGGGCCACAGATACGCAGTATTTT. As protein: CASSVSGATDTQYF.

The J gene is TRBJ2-7, the V gene TRBV11-2, with TRBD2 as a possible D gene (7 bases). With 2 bases removed from V and 5 bases from J, the gap between germline ends came to 10 bases. This CDR3 spans 13 amino acids. The germline V gene encodes CDR1 SGHAT and CDR2 FQNNGV. In DNA form, the CDR3 reads TGTGCCAGCAGCTTAACCGGGGGGCACGAGCAGTACGTC. Translation gives CASSLTGGHEQYV.

The chain has TRBV19 and TRBJ1-5; the D gene is possibly TRBD1 (5 bases). V was clipped by 5 bases and J by 6 bases, with 14 bases between them. This CDR3 comprises 14 residues. Germline CDR1 is LNHDA and CDR2 is SQIVND (reference sequence). CDR3 in DNA: TGTGCCAGTAGTCCGGCGGGGGGGGGTCAGCCCCAGCATTTT. Its translation: CASSPAGGGQPQHF.

This clone has just one count. This rearrangement joins TRBV5-1 to TRBJ2-1; the D gene is possibly TRBD2 (7 bases). CDR1 and CDR2 from the germline V gene are SGHRS and YFSETQ. Trimming took off 0 bases at V and 7 bases at J, with 14 bases between the two ends. The CDR3 sequence is 15 residues long. In DNA form, the CDR3 reads TGCGCCAGCAGCTTGGCGGGGGGCGAGGGGAATGAGCAGTTCTTC. Its translation: CASSLAGGEGNEQFF. The full variable domain, with the rest looked up from reference TRBV5-1 and TRBJ2-1, is KAGVTQTPRYLIKTRGQQVTLSCSPISGHRSVSWYQQTPGQGLQFLFEYFSETQRNKGNFPGRFSGRQFSNSRSEMNVSTLELGDSALYLCASSLAGGEGNEQFFGPGTRLTVL.

The rearrangement links TRBV4-1 to TRBJ1-5; perhaps TRBD1 as D (6 bases). In germline, CDR1 is MGHRA, CDR2 YSYEKL. The CDR3 has 15 amino acids. V was pared by 0 bases and J by 4 bases, with 10 bases between. The CDR3 DNA sequence: TGCGCCAGCAGCCAAGAGTACAGGGAGAATCAGCCCCAGCATTTT. Translated, it gives CASSQEYRENQPQHF.

Concerning this clone: This likely traces to a read error, being one base from a far larger clone. The same CDR3 can be traced to other DNA sequences in this sample. The gene calls are TRBV28 and TRBJ1-1, with D maybe TRBD1 (6 bases). Germline V gene sequence: CDR1 MDHEN, CDR2 SYDVKM. There are 12 residues in the CDR3. The ends were cut back, 2 bases at V and 5 bases at J, with 6 bases in the middle. CDR3 bases: TGTGCCAGCAGTTTAAGGGGGACTGAAGCTTTCTTT. This encodes CASSLRGTEAFF.

This clone has only a few counts. The J gene is TRBJ1-1, the V gene TRBV7-2; a possible D gene is TRBD1 (6 bases). Between the trimmed V and J ends, which lost 5 bases and 1 base, there was a span of 14 bases. Germline CDR1 and CDR2: SGHTA and FQGNSA. This CDR3 is built from 15 residues. The CDR3 loop reads CASSSTPGQNTEAFF. DNA of the CDR3: TGTGCCAGCAGCAGCACCCCGGGACAGAACACTGAAGCTTTCTTT.